The text below deals with one T cell receptor (beta chain). Its antigen is not identified. V lost 1 base to trimming and J lost 7 bases, with 11 bases between them. Germline lookup yields CDR1 SGHDT and CDR2 YYEEEE. The CDR3 is 13 amino acids. The sample is drawn from a study of cytomegalovirus exposure and HLA in healthy donors. General study points: Associated with HLA alleles at 0.05 false discovery rate in a later analysis were fewer than 20,000 TCR beta sequences.

Vbeta (60) and Jbeta (13) primers were used in the PCR. TCRdb's copy holds only in-frame clones and misses some; the assay was immunoSEQ multiplex PCR. The sample includes hundreds of thousands of clones, approximately 82% seen only once; the top ten take roughly 0.6%. The source material was PBMCs. The TCR comes from a man aged 18-30 years in good health and CMV-seronegative. V gene TRBV5-6 combines with J gene TRBJ1-1; D is uncertain. The CDR3 sequence: CASSLSQAVEAFF. The CDR3 DNA reads as TGTGCCAGCAGCTTGTCTCAGGCCGTTGAAGCTTTCTTT.